One and the same sample provided the 27 T cell receptor beta chains below, sequenced in a study of regulatory T cells in long-lasting Graves disease (dated by TCRdb to the early 2020s). Library preparation used multiplex PCR. TCRdb records Illumina HiSeq 4000 as the sequencer. CDR3 regions were amplified by Arm-PCR with iRepertoire HTBI primers to construct TCR beta libraries. TCRdb reran the public reads through fastp at Q25 and MiXCR, keeping productive beta chains. All rows with the same CDR3 protein become a single entry with the most common DNA and genes. The sample table records 400,000 to 500,000 distinct CDR3 sequences; 15% to 20% of these occur just once. Roughly 23% of the sample rests with the top ten. This specimen's time point label, per the study, means: newly diagnosed GD, antithyroid drugs for less than 3 months. RNA was extracted from PBMCs in TRIzol for both TCR sequencing and RNA sequencing.

The data were also submitted as part of a second study, on T cells in Graves' hyperthyroidism and ophthalmopathy.

The sample in question was peripheral blood mononuclear cells (PBMCs), obtained at new diagnosis, from a patient treated with antithyroid drugs. The receptors were sampled from a woman aged 18 to 35 with Graves disease. Donor details come from another sample of the same person, matched by shared clones.

This clonotype was counted many times. The rearrangement links TRBV24-1 to TRBJ2-1; the D gene is possibly TRBD1 (5 bases). CDR1 is KGHDR and CDR2 is SFDVKD in the germline V gene. With 0 bases removed from V and 5 bases from J, the gap between germline ends came to 7 bases. CDR3 size: 14 residues. This CDR3 reads CATSDLGRDNEQFF. The CDR3 DNA sequence: TGTGCCACCAGTGATTTGGGCAGGGACAATGAGCAGTTCTTC.

This clonotype was picked up many times. This sequence joins TRBV12-3 or TRBV12-4 and TRBJ1-1; a weak D match, TRBD1 (6 bases). Trimming took 4 bases from V and 5 from J, leaving 8 bases between them. The CDR3 has 12 amino acids. This CDR3 is CASSSDRTEAFF. The DNA for the CDR3 is TGTGCCAGCAGTTCAGACAGGACTGAAGCTTTCTTT.

This clonotype was seen repeatedly, ten times or more. The chain employs TRBV6-9 and TRBJ2-7, with D perhaps matching TRBD1 (6 bases). Germline CDR1 is MNHGY and CDR2 is SVAAGI. The CDR3 extends over 13 amino acids. Trimming cost V 4 bases and J 2 bases, with 9 bases left between them. In DNA, the CDR3 is TGTGCCAGCAGTTGGAGGACAGCCTACGAGCAGTACTTC. Protein: CASSWRTAYEQYF.

This clonotype was counted ten times or more. V and J are TRBV12-3 or TRBV12-4 and TRBJ2-3, with D tentatively TRBD1 (6 bases). Trimming removed 4 bases from V and 1 base from J, with 9 bases in between. The CDR3 totals 14 residues. The CDR3 loop is CASSWGPGTDTQYF. Here the CDR3 DNA reads TGTGCCAGCAGTTGGGGGCCTGGCACAGATACGCAGTATTTT.

This clonotype occurred a few times. The chain has TRBV6-1 and TRBJ2-2; 11 bases fit TRBD2. V dropped 4 bases and J dropped 3; count of bases not matched to a gene: 4. The germline gives CDR1 MNHNS, CDR2 SASEGT. This CDR3 is built from 16 residues. DNA for the CDR3: TGTGCCAGCAGTGTAGCGGGAGGGGGGTACACCGGGGAGCTGTTTTTT. Encoded protein: CASSVAGGGYTGELFF.

This clonotype was seen many times. V and J are TRBV12-3 or TRBV12-4 and TRBJ1-2, with a possible D match to TRBD1 (6 bases). V shed 2 bases and J shed 8 bases, with 12 bases lying between them. The CDR3 length is 13 residues. The chain's CDR3 is CASSLQGFVGYTF. The CDR3 nucleotides read TGTGCCAGCAGTTTACAGGGGTTTGTCGGCTACACCTTC.

Turning to this clonotype: A much larger clone differs from this one at a single base, so this may be a read error. V is TRBV28 and J is TRBJ2-7; D is unresolved. This CDR3 is 11 amino acids long. V gave up 10 bases and J gave up 3 bases, with 10 bases separating them. Germline CDR1 and CDR2: MDHEN and SYDVKM. In DNA form, the CDR3 reads TGTGCCACCACCCACGTCTACGAGCAGTACTTC. This sequence encodes CATTHVYEQYF.

For this clonotype: This clone may be a read error of a much larger clone one base away. J is TRBJ2-3 and V is TRBV11-1; D possibly uses TRBD1 or TRBD2 (5 bases each). CDR1 and CDR2 (germline): SGHAT, FQDESV (reference sequence). CDR3 length: 15 amino acids. V was pared by 6 bases and J by 1 base, with 14 bases between. The CDR3 here is CASRDTLAGTDTQYF. The CDR3 bases are TGTGCCAGCAGGGACACTCTAGCCGGCACAGATACGCAGTATTTT.

V is TRBV30 and J is TRBJ2-7; tentatively, D is TRBD1 or TRBD2 (6 bases each). Looked up from germline, CDR1 is GTSNPN and CDR2 is SVGIG (reference sequence). Trimming shortened V by 1 base and J by 6 bases, and 19 bases separated the two germline ends. CDR3 size: 15 residues. The CDR3 coding sequence is TGTGCCTGGAGTGGACCTCCCCTAGGGGGGCCCGAGCAGTACTTC. Its translation is CAWSGPPLGGPEQYF. The variable domain in full, completed from reference TRBV30 and TRBJ2-7, reads SQTIHQWPATLVQPVGSPLSLECTVEGTSNPNLYWYRQAAGRGLQLLFYSVGIGQISSEVPQNLSASRPQDRQFILSSKKLLLSDSGFYLCAWSGPPLGGPEQYFGPGTRLTVT.

This clonotype has just a few counts. This chain joins TRBV6-2 or TRBV6-3 and TRBJ1-3, with TRBD1 matching 8 bases. The germline CDR1 and CDR2 sequences are MNHEY and SVGEGT. The CDR3 length is 15 residues. Trimming cost V 5 bases and J 6 bases; bases outside gene matches: 9. The CDR3 is CASSTAGQGANTIYF. The CDR3 coding sequence is TGTGCCAGCAGTACCGCCGGACAGGGTGCAAACACCATATATTTT.

This clonotype has ten or more counts. The genes are TRBV5-1 and TRBJ2-1; 8 nucleotides align to TRBD2. The CDR3 consists of 13 residues. After removal of 6 bases from V and 9 bases from J, the junction contained 8 bases not matched to a gene. CDR1 is SGHRS and CDR2 is YFSETQ in the germline V gene. The CDR3, as DNA: TGCGCCAGCAATCGGGAGGGCCTGAGTGAGCAGTTCTTC. Amino acids: CASNREGLSEQFF.

At least ten counts were recorded for this clonotype. This chain joins TRBV20-1 and TRBJ2-7, with a possible D match to TRBD2 (5 bases). This CDR3 is 12 amino acids long. The V gene lost 2 bases and the J gene lost 4 bases, with 9 bases spanning the gap. Looked up from germline, CDR1 is DFQATT and CDR2 is SNEGSKA (reference sequence). The CDR3 coding sequence is TGCAGTGCTAGACAGAGGGAATACGAGCAGTACTTC. This gives the protein CSARQREYEQYF.

In regard to this clonotype: Possible read error: a much larger clone is one base away. V usage is TRBV29-1 and J usage is TRBJ2-1, with D tentatively TRBD2 (6 bases). This CDR3 has 15 amino acids. CDR1 is SQVTM, CDR2 ANQGSEA, per germline. The germline V and J ends were trimmed by 4 bases and 10 bases, with 23 bases remaining between them. CDR3 in DNA: TGCAGCGTTGGGACTACCTCCACTACTCCTTCCGAGCAGTTCTTC. Its translation: CSVGTTSTTPSEQFF.

There are a few counts of this clonotype. The chain links TRBV5-1 to TRBJ2-3; 10 positions agree with TRBD2. V was pared by 0 bases and J by 0 bases, with 7 bases of the junction left unmatched. There are 18 residues in the CDR3. From germline, CDR1 is SGHRS and CDR2 YFSETQ. CDR3: CASSLEPSGSPSTDTQYF. The CDR3 nucleotides are TGCGCCAGCAGCTTGGAGCCTAGCGGGAGCCCCAGCACAGATACGCAGTATTTT.

This clonotype was found many times. The chain recombines TRBV28 with TRBJ2-2; TRBD2 matches at 8 bases. Losses at the gene ends were 3 bases for V and 6 bases for J; bases not matched to a gene: 6. This CDR3 region has 15 residues. Per germline, CDR1 MDHEN and CDR2 SYDVKM. CDR3 amino acids: CASSFGGASAGELFF. The CDR3 DNA reads as TGTGCCAGCAGTTTCGGGGGGGCCTCGGCCGGGGAGCTGTTTTTT.

This clonotype was counted a few times. The rearrangement joins TRBV2 to TRBJ2-5; D unresolved. There are 13 residues in the CDR3. CDR1 is SNHLY and CDR2 is FYNNEI in the germline V gene. Trimming pared 8 bases from V and 0 bases from J, leaving 10 bases between. The CDR3 sequence is CASVVPNQETQYF. CDR3 DNA sequence: TGTGCCAGCGTAGTCCCGAACCAAGAGACCCAGTACTTC.

The chain has TRBV19 and TRBJ2-7; possible D gene TRBD1, 6 bases. The CDR3 spans 15 residues. V lost 1 base to trimming and J lost 3 bases, with 13 bases between them. In germline, CDR1 is LNHDA, CDR2 SQIVND (reference sequence). CDR3 DNA: TGTGCCAGTAGTATAGGTGAGACAGGTATCTACGAGCAGTACTTC. Residues: CASSIGETGIYEQYF.

This clonotype was counted only a few times. This rearrangement joins TRBV28 to TRBJ1-1; D uncertain. CDR3 length: 14 residues. V was cut by 2 bases and J by 1 base, with 8 bases left in between. Germline V lookup: CDR1 MDHEN, CDR2 SYDVKM. The chain's CDR3 is CASSLVQQNTEAFF. In nucleotides, the CDR3 is TGTGCCAGCAGTTTAGTGCAGCAGAACACTGAAGCTTTCTTT.

This clonotype was detected ten times or more. The chain uses TRBV7-9 and TRBJ2-5; 7 bases align to TRBD1. There are 14 residues in the CDR3. V shed 3 bases, J shed 6 bases, and the junction held 7 bases outside the gene matches. Germline CDR1 SEHNR, CDR2 FQNEAQ (reference sequence). CDR3 DNA: TGTGCCAGCAGCTTCGAGGGGGCAGGGAAGACCCAGTACTTC. Encoded protein: CASSFEGAGKTQYF.

The table lists this clonotype with many counts. V and J are TRBV6-5 and TRBJ1-4; tentative D call: TRBD1 (5 bases). The V end lost 0 bases, the J end lost 5 bases, and 10 bases lay between the germline ends. CDR1 MNHEY and CDR2 SVGAGI come from the germline V gene. The CDR3 extends over 15 amino acids. CDR3 sequence reads: CASSYSGPRNEKLFF. The CDR3 DNA reads TGTGCCAGCAGTTACTCGGGACCGAGGAATGAAAAACTGTTTTTT.

Notes on this clonotype: The junction shows a germline mismatch at one end, possibly a read error. V gene TRBV5-1 combines with J gene TRBJ1-2; D is ambiguous. Germline CDR1 reads SGHRS; CDR2 reads YFSETQ. This CDR3 comprises 14 residues. The CDR3 DNA is TGCGCCAGCAGCTTGGCGATTACTAACTATGACTACACCTTC. It specifies CASSLAITNYDYTF.

This clonotype was counted between two and nine times. This CDR3 is CSAGTSGRRDTQYF. The CDR3 nucleotides are TGCAGTGCTGGGACTAGCGGGAGGCGAGATACGCAGTATTTT. The gene calls are TRBV20-1 and TRBJ2-3; TRBD2 matches 15 bases. The germline CDR1 and CDR2 sequences are DFQATT and SNEGSKA (reference sequence). The V gene end was trimmed by 5 bases and the J gene end by 5 bases; junction bases not matched to a gene: 2. This CDR3 is 14 amino acids long.

In its sample, this clonotype was seen many times. The chain has TRBV20-1 and TRBJ2-7; 9 bases map to TRBD1. Germline V gene data show CDR1 as DFQATT and CDR2 as SNEGSKA (reference sequence). The CDR3 loop spans 15 amino acids. Trimming cost V 1 base and J 6 bases; bases outside gene matches: 10. The CDR3 coding sequence is TGCAGTGCTAGAGTTCCAGGGACAGGGATAACCGAGCAGTACTTC. This sequence encodes CSARVPGTGITEQYF.

This clonotype was seen a few times. V and J are TRBV6-5 and TRBJ2-4; possibly TRBD1 for D (6 bases). The CDR3 length is 17 residues. From germline, CDR1 is MNHEY and CDR2 SVGAGI. Trimming took 2 bases from V and 1 from J, leaving 15 bases between them. CDR3 protein: CASSYTRQDMAKNIQYF. The CDR3 region has the DNA TGTGCCAGCAGTTACACCCGACAGGATATGGCCAAAAACATTCAGTACTTC.

This clonotype has at least ten counts. V gene TRBV27 combines with J gene TRBJ2-2; 12 nucleotides line up with TRBD2. V lost 3 bases to trimming and J lost 5 bases; unmatched junction nucleotides: 7. This CDR3 contains 17 residues. Germline lookup yields CDR1 MNHEY and CDR2 SMNVEV (reference sequence). This CDR3 reads CASSFLPGTSGTGELFF. The CDR3 DNA sequence: TGTGCCAGCAGTTTCCTCCCCGGGACTAGCGGGACCGGGGAGCTGTTTTTT.

The chain is built from TRBV7-9 and TRBJ2-7; TRBD2 aligns across 11 bases. Germline values: CDR1 SEHNR, CDR2 FQNEAQ (reference sequence). Unmatched junction bases numbered 8, after V lost 3 bases and J lost 7 bases. CDR3 size: 15 residues. The CDR3: CASSLVLAGVREQYF. CDR3 nucleotides: TGTGCCAGCAGCTTGGTACTAGCGGGAGTCAGGGAGCAGTACTTC.

This clonotype was recorded at least ten times. The chain combines TRBV28 with TRBJ1-5; D may be TRBD1 (6 bases). The CDR3 sequence is 15 residues long. The ends were cut back, 7 bases at V and 5 bases at J, with 18 bases in the middle. In germline, CDR1 is MDHEN, CDR2 SYDVKM. CDR3 loop: CASTAGGRAYQPQHF. The DNA of the CDR3 is TGTGCCAGCACCGCTGGGGGCAGGGCCTATCAGCCCCAGCATTTT.